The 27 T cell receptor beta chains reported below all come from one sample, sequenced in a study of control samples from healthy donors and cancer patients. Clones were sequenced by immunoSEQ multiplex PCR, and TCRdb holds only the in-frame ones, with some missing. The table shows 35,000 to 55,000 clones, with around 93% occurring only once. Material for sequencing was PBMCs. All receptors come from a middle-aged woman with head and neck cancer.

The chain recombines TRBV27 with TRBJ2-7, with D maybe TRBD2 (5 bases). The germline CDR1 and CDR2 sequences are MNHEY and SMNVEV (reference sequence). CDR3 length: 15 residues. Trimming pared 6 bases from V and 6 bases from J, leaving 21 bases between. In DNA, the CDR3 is TGTGCCAGCAGACCCACCGCCCCGGGGTCCCTCGAGCAGTACTTC. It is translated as CASRPTAPGSLEQYF.

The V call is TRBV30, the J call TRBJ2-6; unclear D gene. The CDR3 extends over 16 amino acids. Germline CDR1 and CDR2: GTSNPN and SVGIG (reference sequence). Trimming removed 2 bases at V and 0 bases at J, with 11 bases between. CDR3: CAWSLSRYSGANVLTF. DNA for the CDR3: TGTGCCTGGAGTCTTTCTAGATACTCTGGGGCCAACGTCCTGACTTTC.

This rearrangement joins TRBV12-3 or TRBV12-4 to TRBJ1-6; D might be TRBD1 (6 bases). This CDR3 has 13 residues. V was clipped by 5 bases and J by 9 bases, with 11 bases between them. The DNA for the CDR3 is TGTGCCAGCAGTACCCTACAGGGTTCACCCCTCCACTTT. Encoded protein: CASSTLQGSPLHF.

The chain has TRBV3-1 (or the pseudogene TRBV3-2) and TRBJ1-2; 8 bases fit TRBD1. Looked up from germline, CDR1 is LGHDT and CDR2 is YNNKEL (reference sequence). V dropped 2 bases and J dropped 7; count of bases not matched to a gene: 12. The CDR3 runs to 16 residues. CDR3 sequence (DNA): TGTGCCAGCAGCCAACGGATAGGGACAGGCTCTGGTGGCTACACCTTC. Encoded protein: CASSQRIGTGSGGYTF.

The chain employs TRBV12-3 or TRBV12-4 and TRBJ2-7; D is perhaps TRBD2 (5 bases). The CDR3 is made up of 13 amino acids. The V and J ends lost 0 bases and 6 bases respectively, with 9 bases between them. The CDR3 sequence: CASSLAGVGEQYF. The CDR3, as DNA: TGTGCCAGCAGTTTAGCGGGAGTAGGCGAGCAGTACTTC.

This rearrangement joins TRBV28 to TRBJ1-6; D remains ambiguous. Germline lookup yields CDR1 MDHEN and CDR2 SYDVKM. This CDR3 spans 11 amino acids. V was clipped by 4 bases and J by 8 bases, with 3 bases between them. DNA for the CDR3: TGTGCCAGCAGTTACCATTCACCCCTCCACTTT. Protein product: CASSYHSPLHF.

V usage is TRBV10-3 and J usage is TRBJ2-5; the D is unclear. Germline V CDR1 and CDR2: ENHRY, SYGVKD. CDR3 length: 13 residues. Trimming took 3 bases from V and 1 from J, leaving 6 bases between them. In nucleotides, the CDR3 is TGTGCCATCAGTGATCCGGGCCAAGAGACCCAGTACTTC. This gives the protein CAISDPGQETQYF.

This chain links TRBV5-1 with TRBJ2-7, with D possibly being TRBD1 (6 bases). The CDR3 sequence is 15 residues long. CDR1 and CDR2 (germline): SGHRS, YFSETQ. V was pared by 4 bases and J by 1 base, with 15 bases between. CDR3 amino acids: CASSPRQASSYEQYF. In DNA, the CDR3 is TGCGCCAGCAGCCCGAGACAGGCTAGTTCCTACGAGCAGTACTTC.

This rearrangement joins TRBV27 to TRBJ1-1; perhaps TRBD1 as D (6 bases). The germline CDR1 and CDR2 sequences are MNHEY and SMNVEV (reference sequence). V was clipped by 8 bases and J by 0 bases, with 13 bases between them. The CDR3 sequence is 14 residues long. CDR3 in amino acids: CASGLQGLNTEAFF. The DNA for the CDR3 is TGTGCCAGCGGCTTACAGGGATTGAACACTGAAGCTTTCTTT.

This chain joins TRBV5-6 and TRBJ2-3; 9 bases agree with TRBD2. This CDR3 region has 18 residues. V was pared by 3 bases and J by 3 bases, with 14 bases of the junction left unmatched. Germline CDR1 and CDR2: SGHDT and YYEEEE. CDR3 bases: TGTGCCAGCAGCTCCCAATCCATAGCGGGAGCAAGAACAGATACGCAGTATTTT. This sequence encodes CASSSQSIAGARTDTQYF.

The CDR3 nucleotides are TGTGCCAGCAGGACAGGGGGCGCAGATAATTCACCCCTCCACTTT. Encoded protein: CASRTGGADNSPLHF. The chain combines TRBV28 with TRBJ1-6; 10 bases are a match to TRBD1. Germline CDR1 reads MDHEN; CDR2 reads SYDVKM. The CDR3 is 15 amino acids. V lost 6 bases and J lost 5; bases outside the gene matches: 4.

The CDR3 sequence is CASSIVAGTSGRAQETQYF. The CDR3 nucleotides read TGTGCCAGTAGTATAGTCGCCGGGACTAGCGGGAGGGCTCAAGAGACCCAGTACTTC. J is TRBJ2-5 and V is TRBV19; 16 positions match TRBD2. J was trimmed by 2 bases and V by 1 base; bases with no gene match: 7. Germline V gene sequence: CDR1 LNHDA, CDR2 SQIVND (reference sequence). This CDR3 is built from 19 residues.

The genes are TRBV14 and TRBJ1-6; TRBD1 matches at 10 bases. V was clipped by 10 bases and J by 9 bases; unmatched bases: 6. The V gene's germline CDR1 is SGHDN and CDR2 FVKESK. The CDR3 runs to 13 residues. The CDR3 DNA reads TGTGCCACCCGACAGGGGGCATTTTCACCCCTCCACTTT. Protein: CATRQGAFSPLHF.

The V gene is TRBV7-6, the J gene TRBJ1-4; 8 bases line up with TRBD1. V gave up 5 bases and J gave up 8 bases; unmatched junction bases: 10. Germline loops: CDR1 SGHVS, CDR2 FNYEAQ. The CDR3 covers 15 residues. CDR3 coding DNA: TGTGCCAGCAGCGCCAGACAGGGGCCGCGGGAAAAACTGTTTTTT. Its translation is CASSARQGPREKLFF.

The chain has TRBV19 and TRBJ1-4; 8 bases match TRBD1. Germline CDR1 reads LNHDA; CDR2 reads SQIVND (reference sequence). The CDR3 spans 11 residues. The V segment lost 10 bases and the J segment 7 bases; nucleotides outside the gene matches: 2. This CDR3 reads CATGTGEKLFF. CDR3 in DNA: TGTGCCACAGGGACAGGTGAAAAACTGTTTTTT.

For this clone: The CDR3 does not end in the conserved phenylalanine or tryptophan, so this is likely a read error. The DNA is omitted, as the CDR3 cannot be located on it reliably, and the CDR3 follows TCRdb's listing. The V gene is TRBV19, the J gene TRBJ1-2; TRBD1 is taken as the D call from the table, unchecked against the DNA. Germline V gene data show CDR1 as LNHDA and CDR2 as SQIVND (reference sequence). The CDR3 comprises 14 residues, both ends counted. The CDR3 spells CASSIERQGAKGPG.

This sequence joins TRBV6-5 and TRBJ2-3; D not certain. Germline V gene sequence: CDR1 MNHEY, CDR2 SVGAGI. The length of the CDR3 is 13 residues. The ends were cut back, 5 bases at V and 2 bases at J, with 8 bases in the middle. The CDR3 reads CASSQALTDTQYF. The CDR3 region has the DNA TGTGCCAGCAGTCAGGCCCTCACAGATACGCAGTATTTT.

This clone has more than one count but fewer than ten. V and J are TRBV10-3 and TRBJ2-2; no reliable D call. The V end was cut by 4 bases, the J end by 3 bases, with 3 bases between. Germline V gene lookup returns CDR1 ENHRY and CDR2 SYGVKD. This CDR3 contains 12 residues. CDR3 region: CAISGDTGELFF. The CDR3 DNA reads TGTGCCATCAGTGGGGACACCGGGGAGCTGTTTTTT.

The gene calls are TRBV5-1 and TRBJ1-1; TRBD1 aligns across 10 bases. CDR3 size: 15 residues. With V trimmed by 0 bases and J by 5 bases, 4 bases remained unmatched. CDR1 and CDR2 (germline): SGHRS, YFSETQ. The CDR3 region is CASSLEGQGLTEAFF. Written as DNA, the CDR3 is TGCGCCAGCAGCTTGGAGGGACAGGGGCTAACTGAAGCTTTCTTT.

The CDR3 reads CASSRREASYEQYF. CDR3 DNA sequence: TGTGCCAGCAGTCGGAGGGAGGCCTCCTACGAGCAGTACTTC. The chain joins TRBV6-5 to TRBJ2-7, with D perhaps matching TRBD2 (6 bases). The V gene's germline CDR1 is MNHEY and CDR2 SVGAGI. V was trimmed by 5 bases and J by 0 bases, leaving 11 bases between them. The CDR3 is 14 amino acids.

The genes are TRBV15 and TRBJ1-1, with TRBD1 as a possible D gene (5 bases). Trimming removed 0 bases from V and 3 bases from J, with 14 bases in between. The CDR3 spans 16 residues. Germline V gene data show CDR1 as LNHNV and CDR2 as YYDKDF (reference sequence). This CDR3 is CATSRDIGTGDTEAFF. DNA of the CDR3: TGTGCCACCAGCAGAGATATCGGGACGGGGGACACTGAAGCTTTCTTT.

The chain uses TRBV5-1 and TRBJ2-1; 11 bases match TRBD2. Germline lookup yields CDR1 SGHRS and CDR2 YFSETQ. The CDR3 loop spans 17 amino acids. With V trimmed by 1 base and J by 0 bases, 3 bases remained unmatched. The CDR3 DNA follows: TGCGCCAGCAGCTTGTCGACTAGCGGGAACTCCTACAATGAGCAGTTCTTC. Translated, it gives CASSLSTSGNSYNEQFF.

CDR3 residues: CASRTGGNEQFF. CDR3 nucleotide sequence: TGTGCCAGCAGAACAGGGGGCAATGAGCAGTTCTTC. The rearrangement joins TRBV2 to TRBJ2-1; the match to TRBD1 covers 8 bases. CDR1 and CDR2 from the germline V gene are SNHLY and FYNNEI. The CDR3 runs to 12 residues. J gave up 6 bases and V 6 bases, and 1 base lay outside the gene matches.

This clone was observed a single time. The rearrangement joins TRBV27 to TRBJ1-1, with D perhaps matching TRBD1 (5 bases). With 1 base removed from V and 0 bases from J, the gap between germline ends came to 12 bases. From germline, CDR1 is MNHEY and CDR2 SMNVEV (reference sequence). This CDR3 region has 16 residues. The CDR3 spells CASSLLGTLVNTEAFF. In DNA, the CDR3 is TGTGCCAGCAGTTTATTAGGGACGCTAGTGAACACTGAAGCTTTCTTT.

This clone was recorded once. CDR3 region: CASSFNRPTGGQGTEAFF. The CDR3 DNA sequence: TGCGCCAGCAGCTTCAACCGACCCACAGGGGGCCAGGGCACTGAAGCTTTCTTT. The chain couples TRBV5-1 to TRBJ1-1, with 9 bases lining up with TRBD1. The CDR3 contains 18 residues. Germline-derived CDR1 and CDR2 are SGHRS and YFSETQ. After removal of 2 bases from V and 4 bases from J, the junction contained 15 bases not matched to a gene.

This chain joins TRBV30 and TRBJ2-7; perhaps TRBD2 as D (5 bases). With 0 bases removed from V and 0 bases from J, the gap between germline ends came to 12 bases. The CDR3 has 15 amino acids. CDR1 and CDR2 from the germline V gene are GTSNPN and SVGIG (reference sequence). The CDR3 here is CAWSVGGGISYEQYF. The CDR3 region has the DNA TGTGCCTGGAGTGTAGGAGGCGGTATCTCCTACGAGCAGTACTTC.

Here the CDR3 reads CASRLAAGGQTQYF. The CDR3 nucleotides read TGTGCCAGCAGACTTGCGGCGGGAGGACAGACCCAGTACTTC. The chain has TRBV28 and TRBJ2-5; TRBD2 aligns across 8 bases. The germline CDR1 and CDR2 sequences are MDHEN and SYDVKM. Trimming removed 6 bases from V and 6 bases from J; junction bases left unmatched: 9. CDR3 length: 14 residues.